These 9 T cell receptor beta chains originate from one sample sequenced in a study of T cells in Graves' hyperthyroidism and ophthalmopathy. Regions amplified from RNA transcripts were the TCR beta CDR3 regions. A first-round RT-PCR of the TCR CDR3 used the HTBI primer set. TCRdb reprocessed the multiplex PCR reads via MiXCR and lists one record per CDR3 protein. The sample lists approximately 410,000 distinct CDR3 sequences, 14% to 15% seen once, with about 13% in the top ten. Sequencing was performed on blood. These receptors were obtained from a man aged 18 to 35 with Graves' ophthalmopathy.

To note about this clonotype: This may come from a read error, since a much larger clone is one base off. The chain couples TRBV3-1 to TRBJ1-3; the D is unclear. V shed 2 bases and J shed 0 bases, with 14 bases lying between them. CDR3 size: 17 residues. Germline V gives CDR1 LGHDT, CDR2 YNNKEL (reference sequence). Written as DNA, the CDR3 is TGTGCCAGCAGCCAAAGGCTCATGGGGTTCTCTGGAAACACCATATATTTT. Amino acids: CASSQRLMGFSGNTIYF.

The CDR3 DNA is TGTGCCAGCAGCTTGTACAGGGGAGGCAATGGCTACACCTTC. Residues: CASSLYRGGNGYTF. This chain connects TRBV5-5 to TRBJ1-2; 7 bases align to TRBD1. Trimming cost V 1 base and J 6 bases; bases outside gene matches: 6. This CDR3 spans 14 amino acids. Germline CDR1 is SGHKS and CDR2 is YYEKEE (reference sequence).

In its sample, this clonotype was seen many times. This chain links TRBV7-6 with TRBJ1-2; possibly TRBD1 for D (5 bases). The V end was cut by 0 bases, the J end by 7 bases, with 18 bases between. CDR1 is SGHVS and CDR2 is FNYEAQ in the germline V gene. The CDR3 is 16 amino acids. CDR3 sequence (DNA): TGTGCCAGCAGCTTAGCGCTGACAGCTCCTATGCGTGGCTACACCTTC. This encodes CASSLALTAPMRGYTF.

This clonotype was detected a few times. V usage is TRBV3-1 and J usage is TRBJ2-1, with TRBD2 as a possible D gene (6 bases). V gave up 6 bases and J gave up 6 bases, with 15 bases separating them. This CDR3 has 14 amino acids. Germline CDR1 and CDR2: LGHDT and YNNKEL (reference sequence). The CDR3 DNA follows: TGTGCCAGCAGTCGTACCGGGACTCCCAATGAGCAGTTCTTC. It yields the protein CASSRTGTPNEQFF.

This clonotype was recorded many times. This chain connects TRBV4-2 to TRBJ1-3, with TRBD1 matching over 10 bases. CDR1 and CDR2 (germline): LGHNA, YNFKEQ. CDR3 length equals 16 residues. The trim removed 1 base at V and 3 bases at J, leaving 3 bases unmatched. The CDR3 loop is CASSQVDRGLGNTIYF. CDR3 DNA: TGTGCCAGCAGCCAAGTCGACAGGGGGCTTGGAAACACCATATATTTT.

In its sample, this clonotype was seen many times. V gene TRBV2 combines with J gene TRBJ2-5; D possibly corresponds to TRBD1 (6 bases). The CDR3 runs to 14 residues. Germline lookup yields CDR1 SNHLY and CDR2 FYNNEI. V gave up 3 bases and J gave up 5 bases, with 13 bases separating them. As DNA, the CDR3 is TGTGCCAGCAGTGATCAGGGGACCTGGGAGACCCAGTACTTC. This translates into CASSDQGTWETQYF. Full variable domain (rest looked up from reference TRBV2 and TRBJ2-5): EPEVTQTPSHQVTQMGQEVILRCVPISNHLYFYWYRQILGQKVEFLVSFYNNEISEKSEIFDDQFSVERPDGSNFTLKIRSTKLEDSAMYFCASSDQGTWETQYFGPGTRLLVL.

This clonotype has at least ten counts. The rearrangement joins TRBV12-3 or TRBV12-4 to TRBJ2-5, with 12 nucleotides matching TRBD1. The ends lost 5 bases at V and 5 bases at J; junction bases unmatched: 12. This CDR3 spans 17 amino acids. In nucleotides, the CDR3 is TGTGCCAGCAGTCTAGGGGGGACAGGGGGCTTCCGGGAGACCCAGTACTTC. This translates into CASSLGGTGGFRETQYF.

This clonotype has at least ten counts. The gene calls are TRBV3-1 and TRBJ2-3; D not certain. The CDR3 consists of 15 residues. Trimming pared 4 bases from V and 0 bases from J, leaving 11 bases between. CDR1 LGHDT and CDR2 YNNKEL come from the germline V gene (reference sequence). The CDR3 DNA is TGTGCCAGCAGCCCTTGGCTACCGAGCACAGATACGCAGTATTTT. This codes for CASSPWLPSTDTQYF.

This clonotype came up many times. This chain joins TRBV30 and TRBJ2-7; D gene unclear. Trimming cost V 2 bases and J 4 bases, with 6 bases left between them. Germline CDR1 and CDR2: GTSNPN and SVGIG (reference sequence). The CDR3 is made up of 11 amino acids. The CDR3 coding sequence is TGTGCCTGGAGTCATCTGTACGAGCAGTACTTC. It translates to CAWSHLYEQYF.